This T cell receptor (beta chain) was found in a study of blood T cell repertoires in COVID-19. Across the whole study: Sites in the United States, Italy and Spain provided acute and convalescent COVID-19 samples.

In the original workflow: Reference gene primer amplification gave nucleated cell count estimates. Sequencing used immunoSEQ multiplex PCR; TCRdb keeps in-frame clones, though not all of them. V, J and clone size reflect that table, while D and trimming were determined from the DNA. The top ten clones hold 8% to 8.5% of a sample with 110,000 or so clones, about 88% of them seen once. This clone came up once. The CDR3 covers 13 residues. V shed 6 bases and J 0 bases; nucleotides not matched to a gene: 0. Germline assignment: CDR1 LGHDT and CDR2 YNNKEL (reference sequence). V is TRBV3-1 (or the pseudogene TRBV3-2) and J is TRBJ2-3; 7 positions agree with TRBD2. The sample was peripheral blood. The receptor was derived from a woman in her 70s who had recovered from COVID-19. Here the CDR3 reads CASRGGSTDTQYF. CDR3 DNA sequence: TGTGCCAGCAGGGGGGGGAGCACAGATACGCAGTATTTT.